The clone carrying this T cell receptor beta chain was recorded a few times. The antigen remains undetermined. These data originate in a study of regulatory T cells. Overall study findings and caveats: In CD3G-deficient patients, conventional CD4+ T cells were enriched for hydrophobic CDR3 residues at positions 6 and 7. Patient repertoires had restricted TRB V-J pairs and skewed V and J usage, most in Tregs.

Amplification used 52 TRBV primers and 13 TRBJ primers. Some clones are missing from TCRdb's copy, which holds only in-frame ones; the method was immunoSEQ multiplex PCR. Of nearly 30,000 clones in the sample, 85% to 95% were seen once. The ends lost 0 bases at V and 0 bases at J; junction bases unmatched: 6. There are 17 residues in the CDR3. In germline, CDR1 is SGHRS, CDR2 YFSETQ. V usage is TRBV5-1 and J usage is TRBJ1-3, with TRBD1 matching 7 bases. Sequenced sample: conventional CD4+ T cells sorted from blood. The clonotype comes from a person aged 18 to 30 with CD3G deficiency. The DNA of the CDR3 is TGCGCCAGCAGCTTGGCCGGGACAGCTAGCTCTGGAAACACCATATATTTT. Translating gives CASSLAGTASSGNTIYF.